These T cell receptor beta chains were read from a single sample in a study of vaccination and CD4 T cells after COVID-19. What these receptors recognize is not known. Each CDR3 protein gets one entry after TCRdb re-called the PCR reads with MiXCR. The sample lists some 17,000 distinct CDR3 sequences, more than 45% occurring once. The source material was CD4+ T cells from blood, cultured in vitro. These receptors all stem from a human donor who had recovered from COVID-19. Both conserved end residues are part of each CDR3. Each record gives: J gene, D gene, clone size, V gene, CDR3 DNA, CDR3 protein. D genes are given only for firm matches. Clone size is stated in some rows and not others, as once, few, many or a class when expanded.

J gene: TRBJ2-5; D gene: TRBD2; clone size: few; V gene: TRBV6-2/TRBV6-3; CDR3 DNA: TGTGCCAGCAGTTGGACAAGCGGGAGTGGGGAGACCCAGTACTTC; CDR3 protein: CASSWTSGSGETQYF
J gene: TRBJ2-5; D gene: TRBD1; clone size: .; V gene: TRBV7-8; CDR3 DNA: TGTGCCAGCAGCTCCCGGACAGGACGCCAAGAGACCCAGTACTTC; CDR3 protein: CASSSRTGRQETQYF
J gene: TRBJ1-6; D gene: .; clone size: .; V gene: TRBV2; CDR3 DNA: TGTGCCAGCAGTGACAGGTCCAAGTCACCCCTCCACTTT; CDR3 protein: CASSDRSKSPLHF
J gene: TRBJ1-1; D gene: TRBD1; clone size: few; V gene: TRBV2; CDR3 DNA: TGTGCCCTTCAGGGGACAGGCACTGAAGCTTTCTTT; CDR3 protein: CALQGTGTEAFF
J gene: TRBJ1-4; D gene: .; clone size: few; V gene: TRBV2; CDR3 DNA: TGTGCCAGCAGCCTCACAGGGATCCCCAATGAAAAACTGTTTTTT; CDR3 protein: CASSLTGIPNEKLFF
J gene: TRBJ2-3; D gene: TRBD2; clone size: .; V gene: TRBV11-1; CDR3 DNA: TGTGCCAGCAGCTTAGCTCGCGGGAGAGCCACAGATACGCAGTATTTT; CDR3 protein: CASSLARGRATDTQYF
J gene: TRBJ2-5; D gene: TRBD1; clone size: .; V gene: TRBV5-1; CDR3 DNA: TGCGCCAGCGCCCCACAGGGGGCAGGGGAGACCCAGTACTTC; CDR3 protein: CASAPQGAGETQYF
J gene: TRBJ2-1; D gene: .; clone size: .; V gene: TRBV2; CDR3 DNA: TGTGCCAGCAGTCCTGTAAGGGAGGATGAGCAGTTCTTC; CDR3 protein: CASSPVREDEQFF
J gene: TRBJ1-5; D gene: .; clone size: .; V gene: TRBV11-2; CDR3 DNA: TGTGCCAGCAGCCCCTCCTCGGGTTTCGGTCAGCCCCAGCATTTT; CDR3 protein: CASSPSSGFGQPQHF
J gene: TRBJ2-1; D gene: TRBD2; clone size: .; V gene: TRBV20-1; CDR3 DNA: TGCAGTGCCCTTAAGCGGGAGTGGGGGAAGTGGATAGTCCGTCGGGGGGGCAATGAGCAGTTCTTC; CDR3 protein: CSALKREWGKWIVRRGGNEQFF
J gene: TRBJ2-1; D gene: .; clone size: few; V gene: TRBV5-4; CDR3 DNA: TGTGCCAGCAGCCCGGACAGTTCCTACAATGAGCAGTTCTTC; CDR3 protein: CASSPDSSYNEQFF
J gene: TRBJ2-7; D gene: .; clone size: .; V gene: TRBV7-8; CDR3 DNA: TGTGCCAGCACCTGGTGGGCGGGGGCCCACGAGCAGTACTTC; CDR3 protein: CASTWWAGAHEQYF
J gene: TRBJ1-6; D gene: .; clone size: .; V gene: TRBV14; CDR3 DNA: TGTGCCAGCAGCCAAGGGCGGTATAATTCACCCCTCCACTTT; CDR3 protein: CASSQGRYNSPLHF
J gene: TRBJ2-5; D gene: TRBD2; clone size: .; V gene: TRBV24-1; CDR3 DNA: TGTGCCACCAGTGATAATGGACTAGACGGAGAGACCCAGTACTTC; CDR3 protein: CATSDNGLDGETQYF
J gene: TRBJ1-5; D gene: .; clone size: .; V gene: TRBV19; CDR3 DNA: TGTGCCAGTAGTATTCAGGCCCCTCAGAGTCAGCCCCAGCATTTT; CDR3 protein: CASSIQAPQSQPQHF
J gene: TRBJ1-1; D gene: .; clone size: .; V gene: TRBV19; CDR3 DNA: TGTGCCAGTAGTATGGTGGCGAGGGGGACTGAAGCTTTCTTT; CDR3 protein: CASSMVARGTEAFF
J gene: TRBJ1-4; D gene: .; clone size: .; V gene: TRBV20-1; CDR3 DNA: TGCAGTGCTAGGGGGAAGGAAAAACTGTTTTTT; CDR3 protein: CSARGKEKLFF
J gene: TRBJ2-7; D gene: TRBD1; clone size: .; V gene: TRBV4-3; CDR3 DNA: TGCGCCAGCAGCCAAGGACAGGGGCTGGGCGAGCAGTACTTC; CDR3 protein: CASSQGQGLGEQYF
J gene: TRBJ2-3; D gene: .; clone size: .; V gene: TRBV6-1; CDR3 DNA: TGTGCCAGCAGTGAAGCGGCATCTTTTGGAGGGGCCACTAGCATCACAGATACGCAGTATTTT; CDR3 protein: CASSEAASFGGATSITDTQYF
J gene: TRBJ1-1; D gene: TRBD1; clone size: .; V gene: TRBV2; CDR3 DNA: TGTGCCAGCAGGCAGGGACAGGCCTCGAACACTGAAGCTTTCTTT; CDR3 protein: CASRQGQASNTEAFF
J gene: TRBJ1-1; D gene: .; clone size: .; V gene: TRBV7-3; CDR3 DNA: TGTGCCAGCAGCGCTCAGGGGAACACTGAAGCTTTCTTT; CDR3 protein: CASSAQGNTEAFF
J gene: TRBJ2-7; D gene: .; clone size: .; V gene: TRBV2; CDR3 DNA: TGTGCCAGCAGACCCCAGGTAATTCCATACGAGCAGTACTTC; CDR3 protein: CASRPQVIPYEQYF
J gene: TRBJ2-6; D gene: .; clone size: .; V gene: TRBV6-2/TRBV6-3; CDR3 DNA: TGTGCCAGCAGTACCCGGGGACGAAACTCTGGGGCCAACGTCCTGACTTTC; CDR3 protein: CASSTRGRNSGANVLTF
J gene: TRBJ2-7; D gene: .; clone size: .; V gene: TRBV7-2; CDR3 DNA: TGTGCCAGCAGCCCTAACTTCAGACGGACATACGAGCAGTACTTC; CDR3 protein: CASSPNFRRTYEQYF